This TCR beta chain came from a study of blood T cell repertoires in COVID-19. Looking at the study overall: T cells, B-cell-depleted T cells, or PBMCs supplied cDNA or gDNA.

V lost 3 bases and J lost 3, with 11 bases in between. Germline CDR1 is LNHNV and CDR2 is YYDKDF (reference sequence). The CDR3 totals 14 residues. Produced via immunoSEQ multiplex PCR; TCRdb's table is partial and in-frame only. The sample holds roughly 350,000 clones, under 95% seen once. V and J are TRBV15 and TRBJ1-2; no clear D gene. Sequences were obtained from peripheral blood. The clonotype originates from a woman aged 18-29 years who had recovered from COVID-19. CDR3 in amino acids: CATSSSGRYYGYTF. The CDR3 DNA follows: TGTGCCACCAGCAGTTCGGGTAGATACTATGGCTACACCTTC.